Listed here is a single TCR beta chain. The PCR ran on 60 Vbeta and 13 Jbeta primers. Measured with immunoSEQ multiplex PCR; TCRdb has only the in-frame clones, and not every one. The data show about 140,000 clones, and the top ten clones hold approximately 2.4%. The sample belongs to a study of cytomegalovirus exposure and HLA in healthy donors. The CDR3 covers 14 residues. Germline trimming cut 5 bases from V and 7 bases from J; bases unmatched to any gene: 7. Germline V lookup: CDR1 MNHNS, CDR2 SASEGT. Sequences were obtained from PBMCs. V gene TRBV6-1 combines with J gene TRBJ1-1, with 10 bases matching TRBD1. The clonotype originates from a man aged 40-49 years in good health and CMV-seronegative. The CDR3 DNA reads TGTGCCAGCAGTTTGACAGGGGGCATTTTTGAAGCTTTCTTT. Translating it yields CASSLTGGIFEAFF.